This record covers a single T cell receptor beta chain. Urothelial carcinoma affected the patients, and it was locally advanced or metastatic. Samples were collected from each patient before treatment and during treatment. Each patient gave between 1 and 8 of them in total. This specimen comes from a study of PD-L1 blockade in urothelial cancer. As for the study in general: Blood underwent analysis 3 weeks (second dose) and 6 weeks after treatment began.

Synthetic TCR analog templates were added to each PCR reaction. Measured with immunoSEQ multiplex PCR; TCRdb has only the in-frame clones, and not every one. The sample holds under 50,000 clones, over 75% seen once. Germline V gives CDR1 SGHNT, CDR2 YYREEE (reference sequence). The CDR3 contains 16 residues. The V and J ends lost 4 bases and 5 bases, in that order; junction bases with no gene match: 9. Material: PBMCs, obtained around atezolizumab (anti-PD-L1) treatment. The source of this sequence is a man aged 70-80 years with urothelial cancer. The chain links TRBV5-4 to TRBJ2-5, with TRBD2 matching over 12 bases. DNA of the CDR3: TGTGCCAGCAGCCTCCGACTAGCGGGAGCGGGGGAGACCCAGTACTTC. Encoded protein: CASSLRLAGAGETQYF.